The sequence of this TCR beta chain was determined in a study of cytomegalovirus exposure and HLA in healthy donors. General study findings and limits: Earlier findings revealed that most TCR beta V segments proved productive either about 87% or about 30% of the time. At a 0.05 false discovery rate, a later analysis found approximately 17,000 TCR beta sequences to be associated with HLA alleles.

A word on this clone: As yet, its antigen is unknown.

It was with 60 Vbeta and 13 Jbeta primers that the PCR ran. Libraries were prepared by immunoSEQ multiplex PCR; TCRdb keeps only in-frame clonotypes and omits some of them. The data contain about 76,000 clones, 65% to 80% of them seen just once; the ten biggest clones take up 8.5% to 14%. The germline CDR1 and CDR2 sequences are MNHNY and SVGAGI (reference sequence). After removal of 7 bases from V and 0 bases from J, the junction contained 6 bases not matched to a gene. This CDR3 region has 15 residues. The receptor's source is a woman between 35 and 50 years old in good health and CMV-seropositive. The chain is built from TRBV6-6 and TRBJ1-3, with 7 bases aligning to TRBD1. Material: PBMCs. The CDR3 region has the DNA TGTGCCAGCATTACAGGGGTTGGCTCTGGAAACACCATATATTTT. This sequence encodes CASITGVGSGNTIYF.